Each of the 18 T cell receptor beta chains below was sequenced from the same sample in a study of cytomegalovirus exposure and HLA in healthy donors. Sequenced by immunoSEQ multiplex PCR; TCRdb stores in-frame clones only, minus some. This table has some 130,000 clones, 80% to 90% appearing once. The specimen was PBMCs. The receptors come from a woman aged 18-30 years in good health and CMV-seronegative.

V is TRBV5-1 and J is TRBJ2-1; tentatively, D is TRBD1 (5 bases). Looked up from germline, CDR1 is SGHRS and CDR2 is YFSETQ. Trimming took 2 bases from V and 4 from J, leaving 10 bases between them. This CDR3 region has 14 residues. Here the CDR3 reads CASSFTGTYNEQFF. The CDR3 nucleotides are TGCGCCAGCAGCTTTACAGGAACTTACAATGAGCAGTTCTTC.

In DNA form, the CDR3 reads TGTGCCAGCAGTGCAAGCCTTATGTACCAAGAGACCCAGTACTTC. Amino acid sequence: CASSASLMYQETQYF. The chain uses TRBV2 and TRBJ2-5; D remains ambiguous. The CDR3 covers 15 residues. Germline V gives CDR1 SNHLY, CDR2 FYNNEI. The germline V and J ends were trimmed by 4 bases and 0 bases, with 12 bases remaining between them.

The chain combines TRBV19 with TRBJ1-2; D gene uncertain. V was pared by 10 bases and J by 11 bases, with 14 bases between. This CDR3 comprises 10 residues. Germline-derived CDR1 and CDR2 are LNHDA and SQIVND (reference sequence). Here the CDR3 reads CATLSGNYTF. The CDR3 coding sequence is TGTGCCACCCTGTCAGGAAATTACACCTTC.

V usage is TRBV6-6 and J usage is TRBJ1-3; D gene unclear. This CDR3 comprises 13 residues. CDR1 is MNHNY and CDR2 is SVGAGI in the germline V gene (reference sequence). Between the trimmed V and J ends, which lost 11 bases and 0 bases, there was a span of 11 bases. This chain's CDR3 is CALGRISGNTIYF. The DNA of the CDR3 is TGTGCCCTAGGGAGGATCTCTGGAAACACCATATATTTT.

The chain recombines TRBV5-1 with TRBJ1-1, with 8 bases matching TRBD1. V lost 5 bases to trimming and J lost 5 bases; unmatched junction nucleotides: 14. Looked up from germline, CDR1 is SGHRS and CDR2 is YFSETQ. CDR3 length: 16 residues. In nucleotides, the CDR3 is TGCGCCAGCAGTGACAGGGGTTTCGTTCTCGGGACTGAAGCTTTCTTT. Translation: CASSDRGFVLGTEAFF.

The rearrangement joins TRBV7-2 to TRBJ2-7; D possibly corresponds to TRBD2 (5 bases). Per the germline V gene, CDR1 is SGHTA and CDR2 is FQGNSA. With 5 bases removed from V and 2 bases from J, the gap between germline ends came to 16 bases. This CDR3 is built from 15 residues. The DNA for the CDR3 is TGTGCCAGCAGCCGACGTGGGAGTGGAACCTACGAGCAGTACTTC. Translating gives CASSRRGSGTYEQYF.

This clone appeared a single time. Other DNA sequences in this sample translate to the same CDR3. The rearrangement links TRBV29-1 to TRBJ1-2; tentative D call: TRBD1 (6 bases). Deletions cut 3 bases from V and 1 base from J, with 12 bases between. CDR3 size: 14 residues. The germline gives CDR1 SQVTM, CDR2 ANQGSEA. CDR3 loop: CSVEGRGRNYGYTF. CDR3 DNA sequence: TGCAGCGTTGAGGGCAGGGGCCGTAACTATGGCTACACCTTC.

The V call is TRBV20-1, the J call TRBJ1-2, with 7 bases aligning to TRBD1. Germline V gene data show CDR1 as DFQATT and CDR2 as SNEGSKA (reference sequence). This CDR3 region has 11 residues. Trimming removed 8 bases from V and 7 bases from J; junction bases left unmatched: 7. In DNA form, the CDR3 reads TGCAGTTTGGGACAGCTCTTTGGCTACACCTTC. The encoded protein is CSLGQLFGYTF.

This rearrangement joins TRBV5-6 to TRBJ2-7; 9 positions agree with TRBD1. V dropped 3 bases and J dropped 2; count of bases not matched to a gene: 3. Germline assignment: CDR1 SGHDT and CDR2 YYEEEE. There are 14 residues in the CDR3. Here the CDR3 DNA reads TGTGCCAGCAGCTCCCGGACAGGGGCCTACGAGCAGTACTTC. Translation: CASSSRTGAYEQYF.

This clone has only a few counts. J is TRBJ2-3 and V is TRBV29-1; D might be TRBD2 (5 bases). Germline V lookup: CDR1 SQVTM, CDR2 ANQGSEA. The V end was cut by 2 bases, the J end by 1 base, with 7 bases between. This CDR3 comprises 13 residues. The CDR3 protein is CSVENGGTDTQYF. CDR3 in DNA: TGCAGCGTTGAAAACGGGGGCACAGATACGCAGTATTTT.

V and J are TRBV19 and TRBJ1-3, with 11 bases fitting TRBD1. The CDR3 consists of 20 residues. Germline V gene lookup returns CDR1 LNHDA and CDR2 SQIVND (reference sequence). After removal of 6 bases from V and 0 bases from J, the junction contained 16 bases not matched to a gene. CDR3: CASRAQTGTGGYHSGNTIYF. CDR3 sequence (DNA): TGTGCCAGTAGGGCTCAAACCGGGACAGGGGGTTACCACTCTGGAAACACCATATATTTT.

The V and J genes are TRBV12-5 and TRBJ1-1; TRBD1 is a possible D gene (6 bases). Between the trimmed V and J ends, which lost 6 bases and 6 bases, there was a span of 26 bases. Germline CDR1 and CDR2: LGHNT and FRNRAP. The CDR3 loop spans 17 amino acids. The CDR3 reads CASGVTWGQTVLAEAFF. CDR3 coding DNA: TGTGCTAGTGGCGTCACTTGGGGACAAACGGTTCTGGCTGAAGCTTTCTTT.

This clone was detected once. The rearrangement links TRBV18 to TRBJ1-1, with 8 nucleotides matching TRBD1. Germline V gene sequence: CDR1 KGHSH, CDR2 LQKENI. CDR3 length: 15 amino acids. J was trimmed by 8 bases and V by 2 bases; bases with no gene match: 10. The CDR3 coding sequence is TGTGCCAGCTCACCAAGGGGGACAGGCCGGATAGAAGCTTTCTTT. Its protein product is CASSPRGTGRIEAFF.

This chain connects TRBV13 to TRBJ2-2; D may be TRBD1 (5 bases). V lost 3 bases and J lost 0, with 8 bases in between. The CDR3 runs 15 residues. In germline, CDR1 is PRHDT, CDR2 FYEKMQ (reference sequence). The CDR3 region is CASSFTDTNTGELFF. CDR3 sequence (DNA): TGTGCCAGCAGCTTTACGGACACGAACACCGGGGAGCTGTTTTTT.

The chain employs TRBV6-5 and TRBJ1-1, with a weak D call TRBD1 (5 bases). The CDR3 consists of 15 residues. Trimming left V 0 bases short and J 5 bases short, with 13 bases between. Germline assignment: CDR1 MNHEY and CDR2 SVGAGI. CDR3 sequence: CASSYSMRGWTEAFF. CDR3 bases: TGTGCCAGCAGTTACTCGATGCGGGGGTGGACTGAAGCTTTCTTT.

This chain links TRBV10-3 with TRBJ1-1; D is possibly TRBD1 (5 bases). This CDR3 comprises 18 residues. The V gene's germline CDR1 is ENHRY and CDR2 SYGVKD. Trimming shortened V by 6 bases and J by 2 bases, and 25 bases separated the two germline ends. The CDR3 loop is CAISPAPGAGGGNTEAFF. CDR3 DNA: TGTGCCATCAGCCCAGCCCCCGGGGCCGGGGGTGGAAACACTGAAGCTTTCTTT.

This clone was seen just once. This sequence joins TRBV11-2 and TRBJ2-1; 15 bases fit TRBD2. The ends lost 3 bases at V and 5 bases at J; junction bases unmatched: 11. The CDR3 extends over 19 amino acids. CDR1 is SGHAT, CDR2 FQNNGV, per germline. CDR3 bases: TGTGCCAGCAGCTTTAGGGGACTAGCGGGGGGCGGTAACGACAATGAGCAGTTCTTC. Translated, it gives CASSFRGLAGGGNDNEQFF.

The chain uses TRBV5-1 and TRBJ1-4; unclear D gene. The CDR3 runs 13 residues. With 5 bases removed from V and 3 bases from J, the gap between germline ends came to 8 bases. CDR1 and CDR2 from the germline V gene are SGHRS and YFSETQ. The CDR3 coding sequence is TGCGCCAGCAGAAACGAGCCTAATGAAAAACTGTTTTTT. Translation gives CASRNEPNEKLFF. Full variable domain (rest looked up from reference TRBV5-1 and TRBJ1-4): KAGVTQTPRYLIKTRGQQVTLSCSPISGHRSVSWYQQTPGQGLQFLFEYFSETQRNKGNFPGRFSGRQFSNSRSEMNVSTLELGDSALYLCASRNEPNEKLFFGSGTQLSVL.